One sample yielded the 32 T cell receptor beta chains listed below, sequenced in a study of beta chain features in type 1 diabetes. Regarding the study as a whole: Type 1 diabetes patients had TCRB CDR3s that were shorter (moderately but significantly so) in all four CD4+ subsets.

No antigen is known for these receptors. Expressed TCRB transcripts were sequenced because the entire RNA isolate underwent reverse transcription. This table comes from immunoSEQ multiplex PCR, and its TCRdb copy is limited to in-frame clones, with some not included. The sample holds roughly 700,000 clones, around 15% seen once. Specimen: naive CD4+ T cells from blood. The receptors here all came from a man in his late teens or twenties with type 1 diabetes.

This chain uses TRBV10-2 with TRBJ2-5, with D perhaps matching TRBD1 or TRBD2 (5 bases each). Germline loops: CDR1 WSHSY, CDR2 SAAADI. CDR3 length: 13 residues. Trimming took off 7 bases at V and 5 bases at J, with 14 bases between the two ends. This chain's CDR3 is CASMRGAGETQYF. The CDR3 region has the DNA TGCGCCAGCATGAGAGGGGCAGGGGAGACCCAGTACTTC.

Here the CDR3 DNA reads TGTGCCAGCATTCTCGGGACACCAGACACCGGGGAGCTGTTTTTT. The encoded protein is CASILGTPDTGELFF. The rearrangement links TRBV2 to TRBJ2-2; maybe TRBD1 (6 bases). This CDR3 contains 15 residues. In germline, CDR1 is SNHLY, CDR2 FYNNEI. V dropped 7 bases and J dropped 3 bases, with 15 bases sitting between them.

This clone was picked up a small number of times. The V gene is TRBV7-8, the J gene TRBJ2-7; 11 nucleotides agree with TRBD2. The CDR3 covers 17 residues. V was clipped by 0 bases and J by 7 bases; unmatched bases: 11. CDR1 and CDR2 (germline): SGHVS, FQNEAQ. CDR3: CASSLARASGGRGEQYF. The CDR3 DNA is TGTGCCAGCAGCTTAGCGCGGGCTAGCGGGGGGCGCGGGGAGCAGTACTTC.

This clone was picked up a small number of times. The genes are TRBV4-1 and TRBJ1-1, with 7 positions matching TRBD1. This CDR3 is 15 amino acids long. Trimming at V came to 3 bases and at J to 7 bases, leaving 11 bases not matched to a gene. The germline V gene encodes CDR1 MGHRA and CDR2 YSYEKL. The CDR3 DNA follows: TGCGCCAGCAGCCAGCCGACAAGGGGGCGCTTTGAAGCTTTCTTT. The encoded protein is CASSQPTRGRFEAFF.

There are a few counts of this clone. This sequence joins TRBV7-3 and TRBJ2-3, with a weak D call TRBD1 (5 bases). Trimming left V 2 bases short and J 0 bases short, with 12 bases between. Per the germline V gene, CDR1 is SGHTA and CDR2 is FQGTGA. This CDR3 comprises 16 residues. The CDR3, as DNA: TGTGCCAGCAGCTTACAGGGCTCGACTAGCACAGATACGCAGTATTTT. Its protein is CASSLQGSTSTDTQYF. The complete variable domain, with remaining parts taken from reference TRBV7-3 and TRBJ2-3, reads GAGVSQTPSNKVTEKGKYVELRCDPISGHTALYWYRQSLGQGPEFLIYFQGTGAADDSGLPNDRFFAVRPEGSVSTLKIQRTERGDSAVYLCASSLQGSTSTDTQYFGPGTRLTVL.

A few counts support this clone. This chain joins TRBV25-1 and TRBJ2-1; D possibly corresponds to TRBD2 (6 bases). This CDR3 has 14 residues. The V end lost 4 bases, the J end lost 2 bases, and 9 bases lay between the germline ends. Germline values: CDR1 MGHDK, CDR2 SYGVNS. CDR3 DNA: TGTGCCAGCAGTGCCGCGGGGCCCTACAATGAGCAGTTCTTC. Its protein is CASSAAGPYNEQFF.

This clone was seen only a few times. V is TRBV12-2 and J is TRBJ1-5. TRBV12-2 is shown as a pseudogene. The CDR3 extends over 15 amino acids. The chain's CDR3 is CASRLGGMSNQPQHF. The CDR3 DNA reads TGTGCAAGTCGCTTAGGAGGGATGAGCAATCAGCCCCAGCATTTT.

The chain is built from TRBV29-1 and TRBJ2-1; the match to TRBD2 covers 12 bases. Germline lookup yields CDR1 SQVTM and CDR2 ANQGSEA. Trimming at V came to 2 bases and at J to 7 bases, leaving 9 bases not matched to a gene. There are 16 residues in the CDR3. The CDR3, as DNA: TGCAGCGTTGAACCCCATCTAGCGGGGGGGACAAATGAGCAGTTCTTC. It translates to CSVEPHLAGGTNEQFF.

The chain carries TRBV6-5 and TRBJ2-5; no definite D call. CDR3 length equals 14 residues. V was cut by 0 bases and J by 4 bases, with 9 bases left in between. Germline V CDR1 and CDR2: MNHEY, SVGAGI. Here the CDR3 reads CASSYSSGSETQYF. As DNA, the CDR3 is TGTGCCAGCAGTTACTCGAGTGGGTCAGAGACCCAGTACTTC.

This clone was picked up a small number of times. The J gene is TRBJ1-5, the V gene TRBV18; D may be TRBD1 (6 bases). The CDR3 is 13 amino acids. The V gene lost 6 bases and the J gene lost 7 bases, with 13 bases spanning the gap. Per germline, CDR1 KGHSH and CDR2 LQKENI. The CDR3 bases are TGTGCCAGCTCCTACGGACAGCTCCAGCCCCAGCATTTT. Protein: CASSYGQLQPQHF.

This clone occurred a few times. The DNA for the CDR3 is TGTGCCAGCAGCTTAGAAGGCCAGGGAGACGGCTACACCTTC. Translation: CASSLEGQGDGYTF. The chain joins TRBV7-6 to TRBJ1-2; D may be TRBD1 (5 bases). V shed 1 base and J shed 8 bases, with 14 bases lying between them. The germline CDR1 and CDR2 sequences are SGHVS and FNYEAQ. The CDR3 extends over 14 amino acids.

CDR3 sequence: CASSFSGEGEKLFF. The DNA of the CDR3 is TGTGCCAGCAGTTTTTCAGGGGAGGGTGAAAAACTGTTTTTT. The J gene is TRBJ1-4, the V gene TRBV27, with D perhaps matching TRBD1 (6 bases). The CDR3 spans 14 residues. The germline V and J ends were trimmed by 3 bases and 7 bases, with 12 bases remaining between them. CDR1 and CDR2 from the germline V gene are MNHEY and SMNVEV (reference sequence).

This chain joins TRBV6-5 and TRBJ1-2; tentative D call: TRBD1 (6 bases). CDR3 length: 15 residues. The V end was cut by 3 bases, the J end by 4 bases, with 15 bases between. The germline V gene has CDR1 MNHEY and CDR2 SVGAGI. The CDR3 protein is CASSYGGDMSYGYTF. CDR3 bases: TGTGCCAGCAGTTATGGTGGGGACATGAGCTATGGCTACACCTTC.

The chain recombines TRBV5-4 with TRBJ2-7; the match to TRBD1 covers 8 bases. The J segment lost 7 bases and the V segment lost 4 bases, leaving 10 bases of the junction unmatched. This CDR3 has 14 residues. Germline V gene lookup returns CDR1 SGHNT and CDR2 YYREEE (reference sequence). The CDR3 is CASSARQGSWEQYF. The CDR3 nucleotides are TGTGCCAGCAGCGCCCGACAGGGGAGTTGGGAGCAGTACTTC.

The table lists this clone with a few counts. The chain combines TRBV7-9 with TRBJ1-5, with TRBD1 as a possible D gene (5 bases). The length of the CDR3 is 13 residues. Trimming shortened V by 5 bases and J by 10 bases, and 15 bases separated the two germline ends. Germline V gene lookup returns CDR1 SEHNR and CDR2 FQNEAQ (reference sequence). CDR3 nucleotides: TGTGCCAGCAGCCCGACAGCCTCCCTTCCCCAGCATTTT. Its translation is CASSPTASLPQHF.

The V call is TRBV5-1, the J call TRBJ2-7; either TRBD1 or TRBD2 may fit D (5 bases each). The CDR3 length is 16 residues. With 3 bases removed from V and 0 bases from J, the gap between germline ends came to 16 bases. Germline V gene lookup returns CDR1 SGHRS and CDR2 YFSETQ. DNA of the CDR3: TGCGCCAGCAGCTCACGTGCGGCAGGGACCTCCTACGAGCAGTACTTC. Its protein is CASSSRAAGTSYEQYF. The full variable domain, completed using reference TRBV5-1 and TRBJ2-7, is KAGVTQTPRYLIKTRGQQVTLSCSPISGHRSVSWYQQTPGQGLQFLFEYFSETQRNKGNFPGRFSGRQFSNSRSEMNVSTLELGDSALYLCASSSRAAGTSYEQYFGPGTRLTVT.

There are a few counts of this clone. The V call is TRBV12-5, the J call TRBJ2-3; D possibly corresponds to TRBD2 (5 bases). The V gene's germline CDR1 is LGHNT and CDR2 FRNRAP. The CDR3 consists of 14 residues. Trimming took 7 bases from V and 2 from J, leaving 13 bases between them. In DNA form, the CDR3 reads TGTGCTAGTGCCTGGAGCGGTACCACAGATACGCAGTATTTT. Protein sequence: CASAWSGTTDTQYF.

The sample holds a few counts of this clone. The rearrangement links TRBV15 to TRBJ1-5, with 10 bases matching TRBD1. Germline trimming cut 5 bases from V and 7 bases from J; bases unmatched to any gene: 5. Germline V gives CDR1 LNHNV, CDR2 YYDKDF (reference sequence). This CDR3 is 14 amino acids long. The CDR3, as DNA: TGTGCCACCAGCGGCGGACAGGGGGACCAGCCCCAGCATTTT. Its protein is CATSGGQGDQPQHF.

This clone was picked up a small number of times. The chain links TRBV2 to TRBJ2-7, with TRBD1 as a possible D gene (6 bases). V was cut by 7 bases and J by 0 bases, with 7 bases left in between. The germline V gene has CDR1 SNHLY and CDR2 FYNNEI. This CDR3 is built from 12 residues. The CDR3 DNA reads TGTGCCAGCAAACAGGGCTCCTACGAGCAGTACTTC. It yields the protein CASKQGSYEQYF.

A note on this clone: Other DNA sequences in the sample encode the same CDR3. The rearrangement uses TRBV30 and TRBJ1-1; D not resolved. V gave up 1 base and J gave up 5 bases, with 11 bases separating them. This CDR3 contains 13 residues. Germline assignment: CDR1 GTSNPN and CDR2 SVGIG (reference sequence). The CDR3 reads CAWSGTGGTEAFF. In DNA, the CDR3 is TGTGCCTGGAGTGGAACGGGAGGGACTGAAGCTTTCTTT. Full variable domain (outside the CDR3, taken from reference TRBV30 and TRBJ1-1): SQTIHQWPATLVQPVGSPLSLECTVEGTSNPNLYWYRQAAGRGLQLLFYSVGIGQISSEVPQNLSASRPQDRQFILSSKKLLLSDSGFYLCAWSGTGGTEAFFGQGTRLTVV.

This clone was counted only a few times. V usage is TRBV10-3 and J usage is TRBJ2-7; D ambiguous. Germline V gives CDR1 ENHRY, CDR2 SYGVKD. V dropped 4 bases and J dropped 7 bases, with 11 bases sitting between them. The CDR3 has 12 amino acids. The CDR3 here is CAISVGPGEQYF. The CDR3 DNA reads TGTGCCATCAGTGTGGGTCCGGGTGAGCAGTACTTC.

V gene TRBV2 combines with J gene TRBJ1-1; TRBD1 matches 7 bases. The V gene end was trimmed by 6 bases and the J gene end by 4 bases; junction bases not matched to a gene: 8. The CDR3 consists of 14 residues. Germline V CDR1 and CDR2: SNHLY, FYNNEI. The CDR3 loop is CASRSQGLGTEAFF. For the CDR3, the DNA is TGTGCCAGCAGATCACAGGGGTTGGGCACTGAAGCTTTCTTT.

This clone was found a few times. V is TRBV30 and J is TRBJ2-5, with D possibly being TRBD1 (6 bases). Per germline, CDR1 GTSNPN and CDR2 SVGIG (reference sequence). Trimming took off 0 bases at V and 2 bases at J, with 13 bases between the two ends. The CDR3 has 15 amino acids. CDR3 protein: CAWSVQGGTQETQYF. The CDR3, as DNA: TGTGCCTGGAGTGTTCAAGGGGGTACTCAAGAGACCCAGTACTTC. The full variable domain, rest sourced from reference TRBV30 and TRBJ2-5, is SQTIHQWPATLVQPVGSPLSLECTVEGTSNPNLYWYRQAAGRGLQLLFYSVGIGQISSEVPQNLSASRPQDRQFILSSKKLLLSDSGFYLCAWSVQGGTQETQYFGPGTRLLVL.

The chain is built from TRBV30 and TRBJ2-6; D gene ambiguous. V dropped 6 bases and J dropped 1 base, with 10 bases sitting between them. The CDR3 runs 14 residues. From germline, CDR1 is GTSNPN and CDR2 SVGIG (reference sequence). The CDR3 is CACPRRSGANVLTF. The CDR3 DNA reads TGTGCCTGCCCTCGTAGATCTGGGGCCAACGTCCTGACTTTC.

This clone was found a few times. This chain links TRBV5-1 with TRBJ1-1; the match to TRBD1 covers 8 bases. The V gene's germline CDR1 is SGHRS and CDR2 YFSETQ. The CDR3 loop spans 15 amino acids. With 0 bases clipped from V and 6 bases from J, the junction kept 7 bases outside the gene matches. This CDR3 reads CASSLGADRGSEAFF. The CDR3 DNA reads TGCGCCAGCAGCTTGGGGGCCGACAGGGGATCTGAAGCTTTCTTT.

The V call is TRBV5-8, the J call TRBJ2-1; 8 positions match TRBD1. This CDR3 region has 14 residues. Trimming took 0 bases from V and 5 from J; bases not matched to a gene: 1. Germline-derived CDR1 and CDR2 are SGHTS and YDEGEE. The CDR3 DNA sequence: TGTGCCAGCAGCTTGGGGACAGGGAACAATGAGCAGTTCTTC. Translation: CASSLGTGNNEQFF.

CDR3 loop: CASTRGVEAFF. For the CDR3, the DNA is TGTGCCAGCACCCGAGGTGTCGAAGCTTTCTTT. The J gene is TRBJ1-1, the V gene TRBV5-6; D remains unclear. V lost 6 bases, J lost 8 bases, and 11 bases lay in between. Germline assignment: CDR1 SGHDT and CDR2 YYEEEE. CDR3 length: 11 amino acids.

This clone has just a few counts. The rearrangement links TRBV12-5 to TRBJ2-5; D is unclear. The CDR3 consists of 12 residues. V was trimmed by 1 base and J by 6 bases, leaving 6 bases between them. Germline CDR1 LGHNT, CDR2 FRNRAP. Here the CDR3 DNA reads TGTGCTAGTGGTTTGGCTTCACAGACCCAGTACTTC. This codes for CASGLASQTQYF. Filled out from reference TRBV12-5 and TRBJ2-5, the complete variable domain reads DARVTQTPRHKVTEMGQEVTMRCQPILGHNTVFWYRQTMMQGLELLAYFRNRAPLDDSGMPKDRFSAEMPDATLATLKIQPSEPRDSAVYFCASGLASQTQYFGPGTRLLVL.

This chain links TRBV28 with TRBJ1-6; 7 bases match TRBD1. Germline CDR1 reads MDHEN; CDR2 reads SYDVKM. V gave up 5 bases and J gave up 14 bases; unmatched junction bases: 6. This CDR3 contains 12 residues. CDR3 sequence: CASSQTGVSLHF. In DNA, the CDR3 is TGTGCCAGCAGTCAAACAGGGGTTTCCCTCCACTTT.

V gene TRBV28 combines with J gene TRBJ1-2; D call uncertain. This CDR3 is built from 14 residues. V lost 4 bases and J lost 7, with 16 bases in between. Germline V gene sequence: CDR1 MDHEN, CDR2 SYDVKM. CDR3 protein: CASSSPGPRRGYTF. In DNA form, the CDR3 reads TGTGCCAGCAGTTCTCCAGGTCCCCGGCGTGGCTACACCTTC.

The chain employs TRBV5-1 and TRBJ2-3; the match to TRBD2 covers 13 bases. Germline V gene lookup returns CDR1 SGHRS and CDR2 YFSETQ. The V gene end was trimmed by 3 bases and the J gene end by 8 bases; junction bases not matched to a gene: 9. The CDR3 covers 16 residues. The CDR3 DNA sequence: TGCGCCAGCAGCTCCGGGACTAGCGGGACTTGGATTACGCAGTATTTT. Residues: CASSSGTSGTWITQYF.

Only a few counts were recorded for this clone. The V call is TRBV30, the J call TRBJ1-5; D is uncertain. V was trimmed by 0 bases and J by 3 bases, leaving 12 bases between them. Per the germline V gene, CDR1 is GTSNPN and CDR2 is SVGIG (reference sequence). The CDR3 is made up of 15 amino acids. The CDR3 protein is CAWSVKGTDNQPQHF. CDR3 DNA: TGTGCCTGGAGTGTAAAGGGTACGGACAATCAGCCCCAGCATTTT.